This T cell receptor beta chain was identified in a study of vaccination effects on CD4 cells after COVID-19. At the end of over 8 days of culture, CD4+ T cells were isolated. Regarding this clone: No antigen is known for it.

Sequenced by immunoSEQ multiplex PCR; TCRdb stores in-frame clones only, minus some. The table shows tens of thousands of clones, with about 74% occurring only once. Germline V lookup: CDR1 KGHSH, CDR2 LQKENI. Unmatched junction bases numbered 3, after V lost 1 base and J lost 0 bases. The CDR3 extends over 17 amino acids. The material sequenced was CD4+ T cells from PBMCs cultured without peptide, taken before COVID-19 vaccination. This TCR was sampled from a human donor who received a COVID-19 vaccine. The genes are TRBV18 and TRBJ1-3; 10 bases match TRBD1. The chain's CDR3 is CASSPLGTGDSGNTIYF. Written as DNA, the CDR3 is TGTGCCAGCTCACCACTTGGGACAGGGGACTCTGGAAACACCATATATTTT.